This note documents a single T cell receptor (beta chain) sequence. Trimming took 6 bases from V and 6 from J, leaving 18 bases between them. Germline V gene data show CDR1 as MNHEY and CDR2 as SMNVEV (reference sequence). CDR3 size: 15 residues. This record comes from a study of CD8 T cells in Susac syndrome. Random-hexamer reverse transcription was applied to about 0.5 to 1 ug RNA. Amplification of TCR beta CDR3 used immunoSEQ multiplex PCR across 54 Vbeta and 13 Jbeta. TCRdb reanalysed the immunoSEQ multiplex PCR reads using MiXCR and keeps one entry per CDR3 protein. The sample shows tens of thousands of distinct CDR3 sequences, approximately 94% of them seen only once.

This chain connects TRBV27 to TRBJ1-5; TRBD1 is a possible D gene (6 bases). The sequence came from a human donor in good health. Sequenced: CD8+ T cells from PBMCs. CDR3 in DNA: TGTGCCAGCAGAATGACACCGGGACAAATTCAGCCCCAGCATTTT. Its translation: CASRMTPGQIQPQHF.